This T cell receptor (beta chain) was captured by sequencing in a study of CD8 T cells in ankylosing spondylitis (dated by TCRdb to 2017 to 2019). Background for the entire study: The study set out to find disease-linked TCR variants by profiling T cell receptor beta repertoires in ankylosing spondylitis patients and healthy donors. The full study cohort was made up of about 25 ankylosing spondylitis patients and about a hundred healthy donors. Peripheral blood samples were taken, and synovial fluid was additionally collected from ankylosing spondylitis patients.

Sequenced using an Illumina HiSeq 2500. TCR beta libraries were prepared by quantitative 5'-RACE with molecular barcodes. Concerning the study's data processing: Disease-linked TCR variants were identified with a new computational method built on a probabilistic model of VDJ rearrangement. The raw public reads went through TCRdb reprocessing: fastp at Q25, MiXCR clone calling, in-frame beta chains kept. One record per CDR3 amino acid sequence lists the most common genes and DNA. TCRdb, not the authors, supplied the V and J calls. For this sample the table gives approximately 400,000 distinct CDR3 sequences, of which 26% were detected only once. Approximately 1% of the sample goes to the ten largest clones. V is cut back by 0 bases and J by 1 base, with 24 bases in the junction unmatched. The germline V gene encodes CDR1 SGHRS and CDR2 YFSETQ. Including cysteine and phenylalanine, the CDR3 has 23 amino acids. The sequence is cut down to CDR3 DNA, 69 bases in frame from base 1.

Worth noting for this clonotype: What antigen it recognizes has not been identified. Base quality data are lacking; no much larger clone is found one base away.

The study at large found these results: Some TCR beta motif variants had previously been reported in synovial fluid and blood of reactive arthritis patients, which suggested common disease-initiation mechanisms. Significant enrichment of the disease-linked clones was reported in matched synovial fluid samples from ankylosing spondylitis patients. Blood from ankylosing spondylitis patients appeared to be characterized by a TCR beta motif made up of 8 or 9 highly homologous amino acid variants. A CD8+ phenotype was shown by the disease-linked clones, which were found at relatively low frequencies in peripheral blood.

The sample comprised blood, either unsorted or a sorted T cell fraction (not recorded which). The chain is encoded by TRBV5-1 joined to TRBJ2-1, with 8 junctional bases fitting TRBD2. The clonotype comes from a male donor with ankylosing spondylitis. The CDR3 in this case is CASSLGLEYPTMSGGVSYNEQFF. The nucleotides read TGCGCCAGCAGCTTGGGACTAGAGTATCCTACAATGAGCGGGGGCGTATCCTACAATGAGCAGTTCTTC.